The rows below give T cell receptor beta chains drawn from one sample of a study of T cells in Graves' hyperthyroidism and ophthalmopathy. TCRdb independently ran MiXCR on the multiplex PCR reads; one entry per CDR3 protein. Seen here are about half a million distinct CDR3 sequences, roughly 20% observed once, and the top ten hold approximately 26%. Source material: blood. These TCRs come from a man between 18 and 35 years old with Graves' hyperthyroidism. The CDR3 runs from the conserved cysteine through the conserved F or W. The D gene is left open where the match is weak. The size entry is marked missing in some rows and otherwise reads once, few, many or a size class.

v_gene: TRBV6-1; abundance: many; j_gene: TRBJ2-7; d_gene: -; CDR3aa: CASRPPNSGEQYF; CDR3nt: TGTGCCAGCCGCCCCCCGAATTCGGGGGAGCAGTACTTC
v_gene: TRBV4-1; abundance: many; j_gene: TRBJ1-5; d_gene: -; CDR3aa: CASSRSRGTNQPQHF; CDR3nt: TGCGCCAGCAGCCGATCCCGGGGTACAAATCAGCCCCAGCATTTT
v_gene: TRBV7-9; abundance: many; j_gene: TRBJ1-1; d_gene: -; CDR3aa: CASSPGLAGNTEAFF; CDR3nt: TGTGCCAGCAGCCCGGGCCTGGCAGGGAACACTGAAGCTTTCTTT
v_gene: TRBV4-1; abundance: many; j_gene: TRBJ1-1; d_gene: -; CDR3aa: CASSQGTTFMNTEAFF; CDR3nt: TGCGCCAGCAGCCAAGGAACTACCTTCATGAACACTGAAGCTTTCTTT
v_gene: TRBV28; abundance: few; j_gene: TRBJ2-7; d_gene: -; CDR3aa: CASSLRLAPYEQYF; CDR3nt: TGTGCCAGCAGTTTAAGGCTAGCGCCCTACGAGCAGTACTTC
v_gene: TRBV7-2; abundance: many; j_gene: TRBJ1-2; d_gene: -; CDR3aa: CASSLDRPYGYTF; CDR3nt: TGTGCCAGCAGTCTCGATCGGCCCTATGGCTACACCTTC
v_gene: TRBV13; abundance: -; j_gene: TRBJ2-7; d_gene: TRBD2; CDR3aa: CASSPGLAGELQYF; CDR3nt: TGTGCCAGCAGCCCCGGACTAGCGGGGGAACTGCAGTACTTC
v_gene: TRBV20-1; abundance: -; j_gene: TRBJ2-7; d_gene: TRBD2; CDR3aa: CSASGRGLAGFEQYF; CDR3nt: TGCAGTGCTAGCGGCAGGGGACTAGCGGGTTTCGAGCAGTACTTC
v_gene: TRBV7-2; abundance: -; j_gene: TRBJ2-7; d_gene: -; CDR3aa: CASSLPTGEQYF; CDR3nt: TGTGCCAGCAGCTTACCTACGGGGGAGCAGTACTTC
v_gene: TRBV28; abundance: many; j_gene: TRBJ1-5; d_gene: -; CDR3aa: CAGRDIGGGQPQHF; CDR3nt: TGTGCCGGCCGGGATATAGGGGGAGGCCAGCCCCAGCATTTT
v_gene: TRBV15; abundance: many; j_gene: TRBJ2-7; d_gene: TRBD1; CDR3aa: CATSRGDRGYEQYF; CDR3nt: TGTGCCACCAGCAGAGGGGACAGGGGCTACGAGCAGTACTTC
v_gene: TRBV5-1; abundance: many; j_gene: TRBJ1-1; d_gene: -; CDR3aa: CASAGVGGNTEAFF; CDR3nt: TGCGCCAGCGCGGGGGTAGGGGGGAACACTGAAGCTTTCTTT
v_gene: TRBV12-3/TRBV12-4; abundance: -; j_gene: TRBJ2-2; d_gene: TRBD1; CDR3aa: CASRDRGVGTGELFF; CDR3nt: TGTGCCAGCAGGGACAGGGGAGTAGGCACCGGGGAGCTGTTTTTT